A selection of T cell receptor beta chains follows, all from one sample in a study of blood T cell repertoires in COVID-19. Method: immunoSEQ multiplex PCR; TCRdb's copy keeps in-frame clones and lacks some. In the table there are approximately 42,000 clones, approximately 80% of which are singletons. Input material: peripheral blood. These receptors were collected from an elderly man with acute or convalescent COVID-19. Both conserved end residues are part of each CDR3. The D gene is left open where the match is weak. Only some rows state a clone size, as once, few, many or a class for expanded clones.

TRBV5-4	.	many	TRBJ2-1	TGTGCCAGCAGCCATGCCAGGGAAATGAATGAGCAGTTCTTC	CASSHAREMNEQFF
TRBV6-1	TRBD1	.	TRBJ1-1	TGTGCCAGCAGTGAAGGGACAGGGGGCAAAACTGAAGCTTTCTTT	CASSEGTGGKTEAFF
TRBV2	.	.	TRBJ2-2	TGTGCCAGCAGGGTCGACAGTAACACCGGGGAGCTGTTTTTT	CASRVDSNTGELFF
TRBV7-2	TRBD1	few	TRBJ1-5	TGTGCCAGCAGCCAAAGACAGGGTAATCAGCCCCAGCATTTT	CASSQRQGNQPQHF
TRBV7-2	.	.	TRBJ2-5	TGTGCCAGCAGCTTAGTGTCGAGGGCCGAGACCCAGTACTTC	CASSLVSRAETQYF
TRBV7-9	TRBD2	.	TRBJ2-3	TGTGCCAGCAGCTTAGGGACTGCGGGAGAACGGACAGATACGCAGTATTTT	CASSLGTAGERTDTQYF
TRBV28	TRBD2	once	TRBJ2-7	TGTGCCAGCAGCAGAGGGACTAGCGGGCGACCCTACGAGCAGTACTTC	CASSRGTSGRPYEQYF
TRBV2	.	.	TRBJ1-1	TGTGCCAGCAGAGGGGACACGAGGAACACTGAAGCTTTCTTT	CASRGDTRNTEAFF
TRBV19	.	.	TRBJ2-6	TGTGCCAGTACGCGGGGACAGACCTCTGGGGCCAACGTCCTGACTTTC	CASTRGQTSGANVLTF
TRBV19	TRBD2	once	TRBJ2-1	TGTGCCACAACTAGCGGCTCCTACAATGAGCAGTTCTTC	CATTSGSYNEQFF
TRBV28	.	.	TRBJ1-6	TGTGCCAGCAGTTTTGTCAGGATCAATTCACCCCTCCACTTT	CASSFVRINSPLHF
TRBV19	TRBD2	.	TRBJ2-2	TGTGCCAGTAGTGACGGGACTACGCGTACCGGGGAGCTGTTTTTT	CASSDGTTRTGELFF
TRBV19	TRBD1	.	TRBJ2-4	TGTGCCAGTAGTCTTGACTCCGGGACAGGGTCGCTAGCCAAAAACATTCAGTACTTC	CASSLDSGTGSLAKNIQYF
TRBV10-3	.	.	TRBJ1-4	TGTGCCATCAGCGCGGGATCGGGGGGGCAAAATGAAAAACTGTTTTTT	CAISAGSGGQNEKLFF
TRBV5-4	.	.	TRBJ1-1	TGTGCCAGCAGCTGGAGAGAGGGCACTGAAGCTTTCTTT	CASSWREGTEAFF
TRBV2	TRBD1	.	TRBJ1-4	TGTGCCAGCAGTGAAGGACAGGGTTGGCGGAGGAAAGAAAAACTGTTTTTT	CASSEGQGWRRKEKLFF
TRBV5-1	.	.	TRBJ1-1	TGCGCCAGCAGCCAGGGCCGAGGCACTGAAGCTTTCTTT	CASSQGRGTEAFF
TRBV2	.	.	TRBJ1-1	TGTGCCAGCACCCTAGAGGAAGGTACTGAAGCTTTCTTT	CASTLEEGTEAFF
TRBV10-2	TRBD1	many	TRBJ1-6	TGCGCCAGCAGTCCGACAGGGTCTACTTCACCCCTCCACTTT	CASSPTGSTSPLHF
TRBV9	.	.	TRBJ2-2	TGTGCCAGCAGCGGGGACTTAAGAATCGGGGAGCTGTTTTTT	CASSGDLRIGELFF
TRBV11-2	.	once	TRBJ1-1	TGTGCCAGCACCCCCACCCAGGTAAACACTGAAGCTTTCTTT	CASTPTQVNTEAFF
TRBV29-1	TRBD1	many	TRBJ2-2	TGCAGCGTTAGTGACAGGGTCTTCACCGGGGAGCTGTTTTTT	CSVSDRVFTGELFF
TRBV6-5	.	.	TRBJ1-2	TGTGCCAGCAGCCTTCGACAGAATAACTATGGCTACACCTTC	CASSLRQNNYGYTF
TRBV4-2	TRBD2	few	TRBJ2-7	TGTGCCAGCAGCCAAGATTATCTAGCGGGAGACGAGCAGTACTTC	CASSQDYLAGDEQYF
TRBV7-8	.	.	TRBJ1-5	TGTGCCAGCAGCTTAGGTTCATTGTGGAGAAGCAATCAGCCCCAGCATTTT	CASSLGSLWRSNQPQHF
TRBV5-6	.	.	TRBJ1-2	TGTGCCAGCAGCCAAAGGGGGTGGCGGAGACTGACTAACTATGGCTACACCTTC	CASSQRGWRRLTNYGYTF
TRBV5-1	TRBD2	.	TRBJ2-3	TGCGCCAGCAGCTCGGGGGGGAACCCAGATACGCAGTATTTT	CASSSGGNPDTQYF
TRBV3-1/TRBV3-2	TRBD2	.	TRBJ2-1	TGTGCCAGCAGCCCCCGGACTAGCAGCTACAATGAGCAGTTCTTC	CASSPRTSSYNEQFF
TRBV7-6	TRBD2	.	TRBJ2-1	TGTGCCAGCTCATCTGATCGCAGCGGGAGAAGGAATGAGCAGTTCTTC	CASSSDRSGRRNEQFF
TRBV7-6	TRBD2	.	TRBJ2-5	TGTGCCAGCAGCTCTAGCAGGGGACTAGTAGGTGGCGAGACCCAGTACTTC	CASSSSRGLVGGETQYF
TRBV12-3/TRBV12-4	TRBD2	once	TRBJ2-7	TGTGCCAGCAGTCTTCGGGGGGAAGTGCAGTACTTC	CASSLRGEVQYF
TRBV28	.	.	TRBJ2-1	TGTGCCAGCAGTTTTACCCCGGGAATTATCTACAATGAGCAGTTCTTC	CASSFTPGIIYNEQFF
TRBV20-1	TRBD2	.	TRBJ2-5	TGCAGTGCTAGTTTCCTAGCGGGACAGAGGCAAGAGACCCAGTACTTC	CSASFLAGQRQETQYF
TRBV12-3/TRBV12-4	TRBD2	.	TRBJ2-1	TGTGCCAGCAGTTTGCGGGAGTACAATGAGCAGTTCTTC	CASSLREYNEQFF
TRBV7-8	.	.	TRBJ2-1	TGTGCCAGCAGCCGGGTCCTCTACAATGAGCAGTTCTTC	CASSRVLYNEQFF
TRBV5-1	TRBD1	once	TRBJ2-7	TGCGCCAGCAGCCCCTCTCCGGGACAGTCTACGAAGGAGTACTTC	CASSPSPGQSTKEYF
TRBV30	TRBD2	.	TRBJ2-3	TGTGCCTGGGAGCGGGAGATGGTTCGGACAGATACGCAGTATTTT	CAWEREMVRTDTQYF
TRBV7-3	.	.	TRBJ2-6	TGTGCCAGCAGCTCCCGGGGGACCGCCCCTGGGGCCAACGTCCTGACTTTC	CASSSRGTAPGANVLTF
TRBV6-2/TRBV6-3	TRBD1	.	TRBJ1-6	TGTGCCAGCAACCCAAACAGGGGTAATTCACCCCTCCACTTT	CASNPNRGNSPLHF
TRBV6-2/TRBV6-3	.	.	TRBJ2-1	TGTGCCAGCAGTTACTTATCGTCGGTGGGCTACAGCAATGAGCAGTTCTTC	CASSYLSSVGYSNEQFF
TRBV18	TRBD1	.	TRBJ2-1	TGTGCCAGCTCACCCGGACAGGGTTGGGGCAATGAGCAGTTCTTC	CASSPGQGWGNEQFF
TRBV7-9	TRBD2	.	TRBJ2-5	TGTGCCAGCAGCTTAGAATTTAGCGGGCCAGGGGAGACCCAGTACTTC	CASSLEFSGPGETQYF
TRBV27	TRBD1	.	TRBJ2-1	TGTGCCAGCAGTATAACTCGACAGGGGGCTAATGAGCAGTTCTTC	CASSITRQGANEQFF
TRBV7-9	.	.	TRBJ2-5	TGTGCCAGCAGCCTCTCCTCCAGTACGACCCAGTACTTC	CASSLSSSTTQYF
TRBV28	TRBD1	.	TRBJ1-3	TGTGCCACCTACCGGGACAGGACCTACTCTGGAAACACCATATATTTT	CATYRDRTYSGNTIYF
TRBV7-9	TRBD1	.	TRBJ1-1	TGTGCCAGCAGCCTCACCGGGACAGGCGCTGAAGCTTTCTTT	CASSLTGTGAEAFF
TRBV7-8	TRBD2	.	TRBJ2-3	TGTGCCAGCAGCCGTCTAGGGACTAGCGGGAGGGGCACAGATACGCAGTATTTT	CASSRLGTSGRGTDTQYF
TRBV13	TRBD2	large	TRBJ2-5	TGTGCCAGCAGCTTAGGCCTTTCGTGGGGAGGGCAAGAGACCCAGTACTTC	CASSLGLSWGGQETQYF
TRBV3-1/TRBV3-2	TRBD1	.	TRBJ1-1	TGTGCCAGCAGCCCCTCGGACAGGGCGGGCACTGAAGCTTTCTTT	CASSPSDRAGTEAFF
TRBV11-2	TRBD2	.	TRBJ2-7	TGTGCCAGCGCTCAGAGTCGGGGAGGGAGGAATGAGCAGTACTTC	CASAQSRGGRNEQYF
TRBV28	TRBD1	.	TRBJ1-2	TGTGCCAGCAGTTTAAGGGCAGGGGGTCTAAATAGCTACACCTTC	CASSLRAGGLNSYTF
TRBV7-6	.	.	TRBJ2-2	TGTGCCAGCAGCTCAAACCTTCCGGGGACCGGGGAGCTGTTTTTT	CASSSNLPGTGELFF
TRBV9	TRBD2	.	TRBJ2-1	TGTGCCAGCAGCCCCTACTCTAGCGGGAGGGCCCCTGGGAATGAGCAGTTCTTC	CASSPYSSGRAPGNEQFF
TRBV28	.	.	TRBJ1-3	TGTGCCAGCGGGGGAGGGGTTGGCTCTGGAAACACCATATATTTT	CASGGGVGSGNTIYF